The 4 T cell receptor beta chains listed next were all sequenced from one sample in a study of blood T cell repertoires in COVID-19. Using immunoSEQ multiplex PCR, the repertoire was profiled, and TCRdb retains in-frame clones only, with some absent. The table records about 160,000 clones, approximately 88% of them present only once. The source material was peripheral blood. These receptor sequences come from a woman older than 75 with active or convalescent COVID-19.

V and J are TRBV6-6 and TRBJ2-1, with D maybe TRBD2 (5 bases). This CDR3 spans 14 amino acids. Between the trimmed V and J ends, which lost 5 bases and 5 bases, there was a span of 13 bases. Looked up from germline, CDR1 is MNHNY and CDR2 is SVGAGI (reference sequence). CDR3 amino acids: CASSQPGNDNEQFF. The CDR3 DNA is TGTGCCAGCAGTCAGCCGGGGAACGACAATGAGCAGTTCTTC.

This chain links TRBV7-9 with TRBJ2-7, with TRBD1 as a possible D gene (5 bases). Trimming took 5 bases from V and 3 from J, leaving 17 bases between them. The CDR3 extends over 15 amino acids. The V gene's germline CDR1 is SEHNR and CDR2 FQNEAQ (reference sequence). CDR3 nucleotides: TGTGCCAGCAGCCAGGGCCCCCAGAGCTTCTACGAGCAGTACTTC. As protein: CASSQGPQSFYEQYF.

The CDR3 protein is CASSREGNPGNSPLHF. CDR3 in DNA: TGCGCCAGCAGCCGGGAGGGGAATCCTGGGAATTCACCCCTCCACTTT. The rearrangement uses TRBV4-1 and TRBJ1-6; perhaps TRBD1 as D (5 bases). Germline V CDR1 and CDR2: MGHRA, YSYEKL. Trimming removed 4 bases at V and 7 bases at J, with 17 bases between. This CDR3 has 16 residues.

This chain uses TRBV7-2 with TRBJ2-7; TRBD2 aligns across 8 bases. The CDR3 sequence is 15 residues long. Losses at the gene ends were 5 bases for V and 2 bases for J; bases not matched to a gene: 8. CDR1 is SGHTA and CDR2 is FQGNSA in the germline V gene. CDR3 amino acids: CASSPTASGPYEQYF. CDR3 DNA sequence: TGTGCCAGCAGCCCAACGGCTAGCGGGCCCTACGAGCAGTACTTC.